This T cell receptor beta chain was identified in a study of T-cell reconstitution after alpha-beta-depleted transplantation in children. Germline V gene data show CDR1 as ENHRY and CDR2 as SYGVKD. The V end lost 4 bases, the J end lost 0 bases, and 15 bases lay between the germline ends. There are 16 residues in the CDR3. Researchers prepared the TCRbeta library using unique molecular identifiers, the study reports. TCRdb re-called the PCR reads through MiXCR, storing one row per CDR3 protein. The sample carries 400,000 to 500,000 distinct CDR3 sequences, roughly 10% recorded once. This receptor was obtained from a human donor who donated a stem cell graft to a child with acute myeloid leukemia. Sequences were derived from PBMCs from the stem cell graft donor, sampled from the stem cell graft. The chain couples TRBV10-3 to TRBJ1-1; weak D call: TRBD1 (6 bases). The CDR3 sequence: CAISADSGTMNTEAFF. The CDR3 bases are TGTGCCATCAGTGCCGACTCCGGGACAATGAACACTGAAGCTTTCTTT.